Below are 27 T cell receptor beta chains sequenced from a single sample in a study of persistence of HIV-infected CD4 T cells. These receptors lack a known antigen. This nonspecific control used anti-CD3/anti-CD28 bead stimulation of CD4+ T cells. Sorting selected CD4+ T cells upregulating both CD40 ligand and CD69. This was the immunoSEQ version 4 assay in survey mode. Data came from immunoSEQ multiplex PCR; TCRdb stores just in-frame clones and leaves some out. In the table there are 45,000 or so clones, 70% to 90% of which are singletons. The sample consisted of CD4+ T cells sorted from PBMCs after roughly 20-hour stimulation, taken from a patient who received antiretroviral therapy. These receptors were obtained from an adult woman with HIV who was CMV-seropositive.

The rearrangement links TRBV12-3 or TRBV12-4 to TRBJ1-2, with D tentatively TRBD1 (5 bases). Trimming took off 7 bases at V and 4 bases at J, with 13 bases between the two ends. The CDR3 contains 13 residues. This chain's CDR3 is CASIASGSYGYTF. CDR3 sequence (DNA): TGTGCCAGCATCGCTTCAGGGTCCTATGGCTACACCTTC.

CDR3 sequence (DNA): TGTGCCAGCAGCTCGGCCGCTAGCGGGAGAGGTAAACAAGAGACCCAGTACTTC. Protein: CASSSAASGRGKQETQYF. This chain joins TRBV11-2 and TRBJ2-5, with 10 bases aligning to TRBD2. Germline V gives CDR1 SGHAT, CDR2 FQNNGV. The V gene end was trimmed by 4 bases and the J gene end by 2 bases; junction bases not matched to a gene: 13. The CDR3 runs to 18 residues.

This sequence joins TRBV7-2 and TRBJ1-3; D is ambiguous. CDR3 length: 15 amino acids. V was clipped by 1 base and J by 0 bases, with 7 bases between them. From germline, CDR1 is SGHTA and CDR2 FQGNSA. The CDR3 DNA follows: TGTGCCAGCAGCTTAGGGACGGCCTCTGGAAACACCATATATTTT. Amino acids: CASSLGTASGNTIYF.

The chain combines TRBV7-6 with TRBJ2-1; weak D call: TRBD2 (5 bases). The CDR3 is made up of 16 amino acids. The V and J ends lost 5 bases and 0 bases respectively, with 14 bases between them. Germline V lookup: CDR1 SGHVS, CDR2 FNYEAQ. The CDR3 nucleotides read TGTGCCAGCAGCCCCAGCGGAGGTAGCTCCTACAATGAGCAGTTCTTC. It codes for CASSPSGGSSYNEQFF.

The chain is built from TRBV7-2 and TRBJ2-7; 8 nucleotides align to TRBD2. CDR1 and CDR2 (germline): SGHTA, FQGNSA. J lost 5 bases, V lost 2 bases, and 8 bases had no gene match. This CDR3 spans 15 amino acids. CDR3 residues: CASSLLGTRGDEQYF. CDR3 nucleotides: TGTGCCAGCAGCTTATTGGGGACTAGAGGGGACGAGCAGTACTTC.

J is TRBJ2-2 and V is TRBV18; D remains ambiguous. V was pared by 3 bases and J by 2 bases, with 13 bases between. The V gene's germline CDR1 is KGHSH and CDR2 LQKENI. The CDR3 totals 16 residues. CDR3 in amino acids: CASSPQGQANTGELFF. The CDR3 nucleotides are TGTGCCAGCTCACCTCAAGGGCAAGCTAACACCGGGGAGCTGTTTTTT.

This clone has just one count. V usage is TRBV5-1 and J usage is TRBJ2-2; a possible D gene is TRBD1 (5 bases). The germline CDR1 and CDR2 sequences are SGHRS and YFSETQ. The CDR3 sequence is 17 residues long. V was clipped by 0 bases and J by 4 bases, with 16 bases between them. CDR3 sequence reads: CASSLGGLQVSTGELFF. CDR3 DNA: TGCGCCAGCAGCTTGGGTGGGCTACAGGTTTCCACCGGGGAGCTGTTTTTT.

The DNA of the CDR3 is TGTGCCAGCAGCTTAGATTTAGCCGGGGAGCTGTTTTTT. It translates to CASSLDLAGELFF. The chain couples TRBV11-1 to TRBJ2-2; D remains unclear. Deletions cut 1 base from V and 6 bases from J, with 6 bases between. The CDR3 runs to 13 residues. In germline, CDR1 is SGHAT, CDR2 FQDESV (reference sequence).

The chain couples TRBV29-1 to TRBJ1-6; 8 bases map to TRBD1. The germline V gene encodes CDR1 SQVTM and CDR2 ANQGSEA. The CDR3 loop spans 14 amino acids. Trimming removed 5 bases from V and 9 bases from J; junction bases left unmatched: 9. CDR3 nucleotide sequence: TGCAGCGTTCAACAGGGGGGGATATTTTCACCCCTCCACTTT. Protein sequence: CSVQQGGIFSPLHF.

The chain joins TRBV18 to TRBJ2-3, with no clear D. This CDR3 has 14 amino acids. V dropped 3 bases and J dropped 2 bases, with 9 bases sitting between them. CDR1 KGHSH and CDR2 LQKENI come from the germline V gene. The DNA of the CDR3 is TGTGCCAGCTCACCGAGACCACCCACAGATACGCAGTATTTT. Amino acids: CASSPRPPTDTQYF.

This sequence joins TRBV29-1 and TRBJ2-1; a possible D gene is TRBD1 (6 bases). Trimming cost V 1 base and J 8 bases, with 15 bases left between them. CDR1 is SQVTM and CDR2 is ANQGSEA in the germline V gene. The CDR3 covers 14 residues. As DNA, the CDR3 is TGCAGCGTTGAAGTCCCCTCGACAGGTGATGAGCAGTTCTTC. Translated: CSVEVPSTGDEQFF.

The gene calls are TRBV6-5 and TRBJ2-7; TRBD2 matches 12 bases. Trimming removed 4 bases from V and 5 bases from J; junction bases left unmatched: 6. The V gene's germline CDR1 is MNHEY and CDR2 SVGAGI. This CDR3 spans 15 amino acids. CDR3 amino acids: CASSFGLAGSHEQYF. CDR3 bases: TGTGCCAGCAGTTTCGGACTAGCGGGATCCCACGAGCAGTACTTC.

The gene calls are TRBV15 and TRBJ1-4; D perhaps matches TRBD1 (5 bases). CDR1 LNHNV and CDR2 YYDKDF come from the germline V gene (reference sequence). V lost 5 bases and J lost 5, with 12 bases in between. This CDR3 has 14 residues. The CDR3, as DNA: TGTGCCACCAGCCTCAGGGCCCAGAATGAAAAACTGTTTTTT. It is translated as CATSLRAQNEKLFF.

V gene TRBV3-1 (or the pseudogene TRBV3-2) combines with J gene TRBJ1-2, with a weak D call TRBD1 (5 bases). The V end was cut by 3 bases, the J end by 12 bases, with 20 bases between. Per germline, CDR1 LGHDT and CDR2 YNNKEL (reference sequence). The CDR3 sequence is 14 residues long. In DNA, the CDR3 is TGTGCCAGCAGCCACATGATTGAAATCCGGGGCAACACCTTC. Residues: CASSHMIEIRGNTF.

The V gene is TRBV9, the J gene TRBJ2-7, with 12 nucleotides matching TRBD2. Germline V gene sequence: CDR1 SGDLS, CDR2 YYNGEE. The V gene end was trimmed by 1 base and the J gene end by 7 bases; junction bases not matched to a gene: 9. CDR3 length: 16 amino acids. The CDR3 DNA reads TGTGCCAGCAGCGTACTAGCGGGAGGGTTAAGAAATGAGCAGTACTTC. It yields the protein CASSVLAGGLRNEQYF.

CDR3 sequence (DNA): TGTGCCATCAGCCCAGGGAGGGGTTACAATGAGCAGTTCTTC. The encoded protein is CAISPGRGYNEQFF. The V call is TRBV10-3, the J call TRBJ2-1, with 7 bases identical to TRBD2. The CDR3 consists of 14 residues. CDR1 and CDR2 (germline): ENHRY, SYGVKD. V was pared by 6 bases and J by 4 bases, with 6 bases of the junction left unmatched.

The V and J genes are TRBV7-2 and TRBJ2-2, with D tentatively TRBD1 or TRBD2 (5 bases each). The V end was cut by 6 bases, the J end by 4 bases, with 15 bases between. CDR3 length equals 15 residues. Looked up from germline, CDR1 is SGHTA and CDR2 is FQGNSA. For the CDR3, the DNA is TGTGCCAGCAGTTCAGGCCGAGGGGTCACCGGGGAGCTGTTTTTT. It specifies CASSSGRGVTGELFF.

CDR3 in DNA: TGCAGTGCTACTGAAGGGGGTGTCGTGAACACTGAAGCTTTCTTT. Translated, it gives CSATEGGVVNTEAFF. The rearrangement joins TRBV20-1 to TRBJ1-1; weak D call: TRBD1 (6 bases). With 4 bases removed from V and 0 bases from J, the gap between germline ends came to 15 bases. The CDR3 length is 15 residues. The germline gives CDR1 DFQATT, CDR2 SNEGSKA (reference sequence).

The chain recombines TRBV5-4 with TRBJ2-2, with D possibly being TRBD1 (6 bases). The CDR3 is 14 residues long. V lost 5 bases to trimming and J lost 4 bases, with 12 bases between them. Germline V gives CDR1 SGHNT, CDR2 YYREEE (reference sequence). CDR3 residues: CASSSRTATGELFF. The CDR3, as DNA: TGTGCCAGCAGTAGTCGGACAGCCACCGGGGAGCTGTTTTTT.

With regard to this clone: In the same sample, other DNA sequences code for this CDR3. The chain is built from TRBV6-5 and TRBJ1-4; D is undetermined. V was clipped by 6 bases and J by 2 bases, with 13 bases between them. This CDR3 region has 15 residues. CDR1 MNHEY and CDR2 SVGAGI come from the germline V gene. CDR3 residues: CASSQSRATNEKLFF. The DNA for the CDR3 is TGTGCCAGCAGCCAGTCACGTGCTACTAATGAAAAACTGTTTTTT.

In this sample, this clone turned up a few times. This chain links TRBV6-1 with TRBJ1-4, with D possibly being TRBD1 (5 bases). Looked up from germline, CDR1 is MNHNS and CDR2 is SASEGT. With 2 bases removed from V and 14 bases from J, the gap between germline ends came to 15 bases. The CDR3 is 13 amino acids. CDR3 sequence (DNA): TGTGCCAGCAGTGAAATGGGGACCCCGGGCCTGTTTTTT. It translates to CASSEMGTPGLFF.

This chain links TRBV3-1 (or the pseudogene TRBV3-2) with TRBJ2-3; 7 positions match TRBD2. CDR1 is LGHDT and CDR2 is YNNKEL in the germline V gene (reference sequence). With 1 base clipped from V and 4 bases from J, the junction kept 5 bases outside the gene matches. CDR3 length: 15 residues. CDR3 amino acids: CASSQVRTSPDTQYF. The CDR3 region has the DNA TGTGCCAGCAGCCAAGTAAGGACTAGTCCAGATACGCAGTATTTT.

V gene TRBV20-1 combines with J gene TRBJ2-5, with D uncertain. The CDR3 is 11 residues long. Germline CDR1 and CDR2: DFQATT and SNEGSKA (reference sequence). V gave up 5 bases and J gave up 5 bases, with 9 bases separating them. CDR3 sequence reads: CSAAEEETQYF. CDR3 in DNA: TGCAGTGCTGCAGAGGAGGAGACCCAGTACTTC.

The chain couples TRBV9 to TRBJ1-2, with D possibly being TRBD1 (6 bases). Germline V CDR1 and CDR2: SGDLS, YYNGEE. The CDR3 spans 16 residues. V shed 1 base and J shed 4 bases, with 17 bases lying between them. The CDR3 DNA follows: TGTGCCAGCAGCGTAACCCTACAGGGAGCCCCCTATGGCTACACCTTC. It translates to CASSVTLQGAPYGYTF. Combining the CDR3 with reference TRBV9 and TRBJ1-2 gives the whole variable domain DSGVTQTPKHLITATGQRVTLRCSPRSGDLSVYWYQQSLDQGLQFLIQYYNGEERAKGNILERFSAQQFPDLHSELNLSSLELGDSALYFCASSVTLQGAPYGYTFGSGTRLTVV.

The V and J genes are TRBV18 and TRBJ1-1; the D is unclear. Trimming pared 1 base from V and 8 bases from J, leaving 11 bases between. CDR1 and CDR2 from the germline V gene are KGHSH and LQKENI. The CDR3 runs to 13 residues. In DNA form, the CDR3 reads TGTGCCAGCTCACCACTGAAAGGGTTCGAAGCTTTCTTT. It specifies CASSPLKGFEAFF.

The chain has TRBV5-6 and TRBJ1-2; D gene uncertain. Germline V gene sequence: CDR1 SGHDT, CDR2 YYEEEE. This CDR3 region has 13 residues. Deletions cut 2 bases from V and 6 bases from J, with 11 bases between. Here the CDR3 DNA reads TGTGCCAGCAGCTTAGTGAGAGGTAATGGCTACACCTTC. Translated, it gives CASSLVRGNGYTF.

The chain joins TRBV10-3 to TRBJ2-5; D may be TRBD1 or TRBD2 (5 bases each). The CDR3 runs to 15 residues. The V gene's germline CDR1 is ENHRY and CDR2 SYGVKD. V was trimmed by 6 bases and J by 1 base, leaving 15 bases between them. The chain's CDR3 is CAIRTYLRGQETQYF. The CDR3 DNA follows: TGTGCCATCAGAACCTACTTGAGGGGCCAAGAGACCCAGTACTTC.